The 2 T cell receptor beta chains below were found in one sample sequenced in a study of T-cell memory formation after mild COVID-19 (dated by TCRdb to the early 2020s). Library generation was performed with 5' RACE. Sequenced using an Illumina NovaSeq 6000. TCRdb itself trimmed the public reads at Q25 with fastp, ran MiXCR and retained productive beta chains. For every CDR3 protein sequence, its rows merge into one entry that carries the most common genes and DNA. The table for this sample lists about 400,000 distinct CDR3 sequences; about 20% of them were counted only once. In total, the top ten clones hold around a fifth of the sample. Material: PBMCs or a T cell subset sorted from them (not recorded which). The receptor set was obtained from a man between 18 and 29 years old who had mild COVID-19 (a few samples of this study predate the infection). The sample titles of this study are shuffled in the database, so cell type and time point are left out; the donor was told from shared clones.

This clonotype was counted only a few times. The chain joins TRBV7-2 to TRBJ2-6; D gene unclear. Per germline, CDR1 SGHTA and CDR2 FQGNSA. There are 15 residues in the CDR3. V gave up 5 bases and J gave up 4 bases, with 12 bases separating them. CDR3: CASSPRGRGANVLTF. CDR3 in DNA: TGTGCCAGCAGCCCCCGTGGGCGAGGGGCCAACGTCCTGACTTTC.

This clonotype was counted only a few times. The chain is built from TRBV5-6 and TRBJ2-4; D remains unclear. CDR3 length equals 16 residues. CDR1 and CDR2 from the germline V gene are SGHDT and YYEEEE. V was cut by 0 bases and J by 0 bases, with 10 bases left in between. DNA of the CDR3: TGTGCCAGCAGCTTGGCAGGCCTTCTAGCCAAAAACATTCAGTACTTC. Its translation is CASSLAGLLAKNIQYF.